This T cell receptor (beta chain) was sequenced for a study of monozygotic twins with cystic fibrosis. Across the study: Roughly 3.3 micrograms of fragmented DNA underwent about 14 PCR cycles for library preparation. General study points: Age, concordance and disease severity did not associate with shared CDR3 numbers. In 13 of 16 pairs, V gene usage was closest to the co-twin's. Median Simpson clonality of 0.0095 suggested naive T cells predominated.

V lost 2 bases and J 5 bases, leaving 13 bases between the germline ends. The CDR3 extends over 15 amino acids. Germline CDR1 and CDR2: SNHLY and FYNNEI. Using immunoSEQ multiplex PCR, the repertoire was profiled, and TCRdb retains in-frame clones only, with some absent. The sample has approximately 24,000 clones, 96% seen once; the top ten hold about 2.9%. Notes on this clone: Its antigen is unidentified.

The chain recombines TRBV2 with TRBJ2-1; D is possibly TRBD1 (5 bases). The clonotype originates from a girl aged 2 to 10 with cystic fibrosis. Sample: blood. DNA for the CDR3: TGTGCCAGCAGTGAAAGGCAGGGCGTGGACAATGAGCAGTTCTTC. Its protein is CASSERQGVDNEQFF.